The source of this TCR beta chain is a study of blood T cell repertoires in COVID-19 (TCRdb year 2020). Background on the whole study: The collaborator samples originated in the United States, Italy and Spain and spanned the acute and convalescent phases of COVID-19. Samples were obtained from the ongoing ImmuneRACE study (first 160 participants) and from about 1,300 subjects provided by 6 global collaborators. Nearly every sample came with metadata listing a de-identified subject ID, COVID-19 status, age in years and sex. HLA class I and class II types, where available, came from metadata supplied by the sample provider rather than from assay-based typing. The material from the prospective study consisted of cDNA or gDNA derived from T cells, B-cell-depleted T cells, or PBMCs. Subjects who had been exposed to COVID-19, were actively infected with it, or had recovered from it provided the deeply sampled blood TCRbeta repertoires that made up the dataset. The repertoires were made available in a free public database intended to serve as a resource for research on the immune response to SARS-CoV-2. Summary of the overall study and its limitations: Clinical and demographic metadata were provided uncurated, with the amount varying by source and participant.

Each collaborating institution followed its own protocols to collect whole blood in K2EDTA tubes. For TCRbeta analysis, collaborator samples were shipped as frozen whole blood, as isolated PBMCs, or as DNA extracted from either sample type. The immunoSEQ Assay, a bias-controlled multiplex PCR, was used to amplify TCRbeta CDR3 regions from genomic DNA. Processing in the source paper ran as follows. Within the assay, amplification of reference gene primers was used to estimate how many nucleated cells each sample contained. To quantify the absolute abundance of each unique TCRbeta CDR3 rearrangement, sequence reads were collapsed and filtered. For each sample, productive Simpson clonality was calculated as the square root of Simpson's diversity index over productive rearrangements. Entries here come from immuneACCESS through TCRdb and include only in-frame sequences with V and J called. Some clones fail to appear in such tables; in the studies checked, an unresolved V gene covers under half of the shortfall, and the cause of the remainder is unknown. The DNA was the basis for D and trimming; V, J and clone size are from that table. The sample yields under 250,000 clones; around 82% were counted once. The biggest ten clones account for roughly 2.4% of the sample.

On this clone itself: Its antigen is currently not known. No base-level quality is on record; no much larger clone is a single base apart.

The clonotype originates from a woman in her sixties with acute or convalescent COVID-19. The sequencing input was peripheral blood.

The CDR3 sequence is CASSGQGISDTQYF. The DNA sequence reads TGTGCCAGCTCGGGACAGGGGATATCAGATACGCAGTATTTT. The V and J genes are TRBV6-5 and TRBJ2-3; 10 bases in the middle match TRBD1. Trimming removed 8 bases from V and 4 bases from J; the gene matches leave 6 bases unexplained. CDR1 MNHEY and CDR2 SVGAGI were looked up in the germline V gene. Taken from cysteine to phenylalanine, the CDR3 has 14 residues. The read is trimmed to its CDR3 DNA, 42 bases read in frame from base 1.